One sample yielded the 19 T cell receptor beta chains listed below, sequenced in a study of tumor-infiltrating lymphocytes in oesophageal squamous cell carcinoma. Using its own MiXCR run on the PCR reads, TCRdb lists one record per CDR3 protein. The table shows approximately 15,000 distinct CDR3 sequences, with less than 60% occurring only once. Sequencing input: blood. These TCRs come from a male donor with esophageal squamous cell carcinoma.

In the case of this clonotype: No conserved phenylalanine or tryptophan ends this CDR3, so it is likely a read error. The limits of the CDR3 on the DNA are not certain, so only TCRdb's listed CDR3 is given. V and J are TRBV7-2 and TRBJ2-1; TRBD1 is the table's D call and was not checked against the DNA. Ends included, the CDR3 has 17 residues. From germline, CDR1 is SGHTA and CDR2 FQGNSA. The CDR3 here is CASSREGVQPYGYTFGS.

Of note for this clonotype: In this CDR3 the conserved last residue, phenylalanine or tryptophan, is missing, so a read error is likely. The DNA is left out, because the CDR3 cannot be placed on it with certainty; the CDR3 is given as TCRdb lists it. The gene calls are TRBV28 and TRBJ2-7; TRBD1, the D gene given by the table, was not confirmed from the DNA. Germline CDR1 is MDHEN and CDR2 is SYDVKM. Including both end residues, the CDR3 is 13 amino acids long. CDR3 amino acids: CASSWVGGYTFGS.

By its share, this clonotype is medium-sized. V and J are TRBV6-1 and TRBJ1-4; the D is unclear. The CDR3 length is 12 residues. The germline V gene has CDR1 MNHNS and CDR2 SASEGT. Trimming stripped 7 bases from V and 8 bases from J, with 11 bases between. CDR3 residues: CASKEGREKLFF. Here the CDR3 DNA reads TGTGCCAGCAAGGAGGGTCGCGAAAAACTGTTTTTT.

The chain couples TRBV7-2 to TRBJ2-1, with TRBD1 matching 7 bases. The trim removed 4 bases at V and 7 bases at J, leaving 4 bases unmatched. The CDR3 is made up of 13 amino acids. Looked up from germline, CDR1 is SGHTA and CDR2 is FQGNSA. CDR3 sequence: CASSWGQTNEQFF. CDR3 sequence (DNA): TGTGCCAGCAGCTGGGGACAGACAAATGAGCAGTTCTTC.

V usage is TRBV10-3 and J usage is TRBJ2-4, with 8 bases aligning to TRBD1. The last part of the DNA fits TRBJ2-1 better; the J call may be wrong. This CDR3 has 15 amino acids. Germline CDR1 and CDR2: ENHRY and SYGVKD. As DNA, the CDR3 is TGTGCCATCAGTCCCCCCCAGGGGGCTACCCATGAGCAGTTCTTC. Translation: CAISPPQGATHEQFF.

This clonotype rates as medium-sized. V and J are TRBV7-8 and TRBJ2-5; TRBD2 matches 13 bases. Trimming cost V 2 bases and J 11 bases; bases outside gene matches: 17. Germline V CDR1 and CDR2: SGHVS, FQNEAQ. The CDR3 is made up of 18 amino acids. Here the CDR3 reads CASSLNGGTSGRAVEQYF. The CDR3 coding sequence is TGTGCCAGCAGCTTAAACGGGGGTACTAGCGGGAGGGCCGTTGAGCAGTACTTC.

The rearrangement joins TRBV6-1 to TRBJ2-4; tentatively, D is TRBD2 (7 bases). This CDR3 region has 15 residues. The V gene's germline CDR1 is MNHNS and CDR2 SASEGT. The V and J ends lost 7 bases and 2 bases respectively, with 15 bases between them. This chain's CDR3 is CASMLQGGSKNIQYF. The DNA for the CDR3 is TGTGCCAGCATGCTACAGGGAGGGTCCAAAAACATTCAGTACTTC.

The V call is TRBV7-2, the J call TRBJ2-3; 8 bases agree with TRBD1. The closer fit of TRBJ2-7 to the DNA end suggests the J call may be wrong. Germline values: CDR1 SGHTA, CDR2 FQGNSA. The CDR3 is made up of 14 amino acids. The CDR3 bases are TGTGCCAGCAGCTTCGGGACAGGCCCCTACGAGCAGTACTTC. Encoded protein: CASSFGTGPYEQYF.

This clonotype was detected only a few times. The V and J genes are TRBV7-3 and TRBJ2-3; D not certain. CDR3 length: 13 residues. The V gene lost 5 bases and the J gene lost 2 bases, with 8 bases spanning the gap. Germline V lookup: CDR1 SGHTA, CDR2 FQGTGA. CDR3 nucleotides: TGTGCCAGCAGCCCCAAGCCCACAGATACGCAGTATTTT. Its protein is CASSPKPTDTQYF.

The V and J genes are TRBV7-2 and TRBJ2-5, with D unclear. The DNA end lines up better with TRBJ2-7; the J call may be wrong. The germline gives CDR1 SGHTA, CDR2 FQGNSA. The CDR3 has 14 residues. In DNA form, the CDR3 reads TGTGCCAGCAGCTTAGAGGGTAGGAGATACGAGCAGTACTTC. Amino acids: CASSLEGRRYEQYF.

The genes are TRBV7-8 and TRBJ1-2; D is ambiguous. Trimming cost V 1 base and J 1 base, with 10 bases left between them. Germline V gives CDR1 SGHVS, CDR2 FQNEAQ. The CDR3 is 15 residues long. CDR3 in amino acids: CASSLGSGFNYGYTF. CDR3 sequence (DNA): TGTGCCAGCAGCTTAGGATCCGGGTTTAACTATGGCTACACCTTC.

J is TRBJ2-3 and V is TRBV7-2; D gene unclear. The germline CDR1 and CDR2 sequences are SGHTA and FQGNSA. The CDR3 contains 15 residues. Between the trimmed V and J ends, which lost 5 bases and 5 bases, there was a span of 17 bases. The CDR3 nucleotides read TGTGCCAGCAGCCCCCCATCTTCTGGCCGAGATACGCAGTATTTT. Protein: CASSPPSSGRDTQYF.

This clonotype is termed medium-sized. V usage is TRBV6-2 or TRBV6-3 and J usage is TRBJ2-2; D uncertain. Trimming took off 1 base at V and 1 base at J, with 7 bases between the two ends. In germline, CDR1 is MNHEY, CDR2 SVGEGT. The CDR3 is made up of 15 amino acids. This CDR3 reads CASSYLSWNTGELFF. DNA of the CDR3: TGTGCCAGCAGTTACTTATCTTGGAACACCGGGGAGCTGTTTTTT.

The CDR3 coding sequence is TGTGCTAGTGGTACGACGGGACAGGGACGTAATGAGCAGTTCTTC. Protein sequence: CASGTTGQGRNEQFF. The chain links TRBV12-5 to TRBJ2-1; TRBD1 agrees at 9 bases. The CDR3 length is 15 residues. Trimming took 5 bases from V and 7 from J; bases not matched to a gene: 9. The V gene's germline CDR1 is LGHNT and CDR2 FRNRAP. Combining the CDR3 with reference TRBV12-5 and TRBJ2-1 gives the whole variable domain DARVTQTPRHKVTEMGQEVTMRCQPILGHNTVFWYRQTMMQGLELLAYFRNRAPLDDSGMPKDRFSAEMPDATLATLKIQPSEPRDSAVYFCASGTTGQGRNEQFFGPGTRLTVL.

The sample holds many counts of this clonotype. Given a much more abundant clone one base away, this may be a read error. The genes are TRBV5-1 and TRBJ2-5; D gene unclear. The CDR3 covers 14 residues. Trimming removed 0 bases from V and 11 bases from J, with 17 bases in between. Germline lookup yields CDR1 SGHRS and CDR2 YFSETQ. The chain's CDR3 is CASSLGVGSNEQYF. CDR3 in DNA: TGCGCCAGCAGCTTGGGGGTCGGGTCCAATGAGCAGTACTTC.

This clonotype showed up just a few times. The chain uses TRBV7-6 and TRBJ2-5; TRBD1 matches 7 bases. CDR1 SGHVS and CDR2 FNYEAQ come from the germline V gene. CDR3 length equals 15 residues. V was clipped by 5 bases and J by 7 bases; unmatched bases: 13. The CDR3 is CASSGPGQRTGTQYF. CDR3 DNA: TGTGCCAGCAGCGGCCCGGGACAGCGGACGGGGACCCAGTACTTC.

V is TRBV7-6 and J is TRBJ2-3; 8 bases match TRBD1. Germline V gene sequence: CDR1 SGHVS, CDR2 FNYEAQ. Losses at the gene ends were 4 bases for V and 11 bases for J; bases not matched to a gene: 17. This CDR3 comprises 16 residues. CDR3 region: CASSSDREVIQEEQYF. The CDR3 region has the DNA TGTGCCAGCAGCTCGGACAGGGAGGTAATCCAGGAGGAGCAGTATTTT.

Only a few counts were recorded for this clonotype. This chain joins TRBV7-2 and TRBJ2-5, with a possible D match to TRBD2 (5 bases). The J call is uncertain, as TRBJ2-1 better fits the DNA end. The CDR3 is made up of 13 amino acids. Per the germline V gene, CDR1 is SGHTA and CDR2 is FQGNSA. The CDR3 DNA is TGTGCCAGCAGCTTAGATGAGCGGTTGGGGCAGTTCTTC. Its protein is CASSLDERLGQFF.

The rearrangement uses TRBV7-3 and TRBJ2-1; 14 positions match TRBD2. Germline assignment: CDR1 SGHTA and CDR2 FQGTGA. The CDR3 is made up of 18 amino acids. V was pared by 5 bases and J by 3 bases, with 9 bases of the junction left unmatched. CDR3 in amino acids: CASSPGLAGGLHYNEQFF. In nucleotides, the CDR3 is TGTGCCAGCAGCCCCGGACTAGCGGGAGGCCTGCACTACAATGAGCAGTTCTTC.